This T cell receptor beta chain was documented in a study of vaccination and CD4 T cells after COVID-19. Across the whole study: The authors exposed cells to overlapping spike peptides derived from SARS-CoV-2, HCoV-NL63, HCoV-OC43 and HCoV-229E.

Cultured CD4+ T-cell DNA underwent Oncomine TCR Beta short-read sequencing. Using its own MiXCR run on the PCR reads, TCRdb lists one record per CDR3 protein. Among about 14,000 distinct CDR3 sequences listed, about 30% were seen once. In this sample, this clonotype turned up a few times. Antigen: not known. The treatment here: roughly ten-day PBMC culture with coronavirus spike peptide pools or control peptides (ViraFEST assay). Trimming removed 2 bases from V and 1 base from J, with 12 bases in between. The germline CDR1 and CDR2 sequences are MDHEN and SYDVKM. The CDR3 extends over 16 amino acids. Regarding the study as a whole: In convalescent patients, a median approximately 86% of post-vaccine SARS-CoV-2-reactive clones appeared only after vaccination.

V is TRBV28 and J is TRBJ1-3; D is unclear. The specimen was CD4+ T cells from blood, cultured in vitro, collected after SARS-CoV-2 vaccination. The source is a human donor who had recovered from COVID-19. The CDR3 DNA reads as TGTGCCAGCAGTTTAGTAGTCGGGTTATCTGGAAACACCATATATTTT. Translation gives CASSLVVGLSGNTIYF.